This record covers a single T cell receptor (beta chain). Its antigen is still unknown. Base-call qualities are not available, and no considerably larger clone is one nucleotide away. The data derive from a study of T-cell reconstitution after alpha-beta-depleted transplantation in children (TCRdb year 2016). In the study overall: Using TCR repertoire profiling, the study quantitatively followed how T-cell immune reconstitution unfolded in children after TCRalphabeta/CD19-depleted allogeneic hematopoietic cell transplantation.

Taken from the germline V gene, the CDR1 and CDR2 loops are SGHAT and FQNNGV. Deletion took 2 bases off V and 0 bases off J, with a span of 18 bases between the germline ends. From the cysteine through the phenylalanine, the CDR3 covers 18 amino acids. Of all the DNA, just the CDR3 is kept, 54 bases in frame from base 1. Beyond this particular receptor, the publication reports: The apparently early recovery of alphabetaT-cell counts about two months after transplant reportedly depended on only several hundred rapidly expanded clones that came from non-depleted graft cells. The high TCRbeta diversity at day 60 in some patients was ascribed to recipient T cells and intrathymic progenitors that had survived conditioning. Over subsequent months, a decline in hyperexpanded clone frequencies was noted, and after one year, T-cell counts and TCRbeta diversity were mostly ascribed to newly produced T cells.

This specimen's treatment or condition label, interpreted: allogeneic hematopoietic cell transplantation with graft depleted of TCRalphabeta T cells and CD19 B cells. The transplant recipients were children given TCRalphabeta/CD19-depleted allogeneic hematopoietic cell grafts. The library was prepared using PCR. The data were produced on an Illumina HiSeq 2500. TCR library preparation used molecular barcoding, with unique molecular identifiers applied to normalize quantification of the TCRbeta repertoire. TCRdb trimmed public reads at Q25 via fastp, called clones via MiXCR and kept in-frame beta chains. Duplicate CDR3 protein sequences are folded into a single record with the most common DNA and genes. This sample lists about 900,000 distinct CDR3 sequences; about 31% were detected once. Of the sample, roughly 30% is held by the ten largest clones.

Recombination joined TRBV11-2 with TRBJ2-3; the D element could tentatively be TRBD1 or TRBD2, as 6 bases agree for each. The source material was PBMCs, mostly from graft donor cells, sampled 360 days after TCRalphabeta/CD19-depleted stem cell transplant. The TCR originated in a boy under three years old who had a stem cell transplant for SCID, so the T cells may come from the graft donor. The bases read TGTGCCAGCAGCTTAAGGGGGTTGGGGGGAGCTAGCACAGATACGCAGTATTTT. Translated, it reads CASSLRGLGGASTDTQYF. Outside the CDR3, residues come from the reference TRBV11-2 and TRBJ2-3 proteins, so the full variable domain is: EAGVAQSPRYKIIEKRQSVAFWCNPISGHATLYWYQQILGQGPKLLIQFQNNGVVDDSQLPKDRFSAERLKGVDSTLKIQPAKLEDSAVYLCASSLRGLGGASTDTQYFGPGTRLTVL.